This record looks at one T cell receptor beta chain sequence and its context. Measured with immunoSEQ multiplex PCR; TCRdb has only the in-frame clones, and not every one. The sample yields about 94,000 clones, 84% seen once. This sample stems from a study of blood T cell repertoires in COVID-19. The overall study: The samples span acute and convalescent COVID-19 from the United States, Italy and Spain. In each case, the material was cDNA or gDNA derived from T cells, B-cell-depleted T cells, or PBMCs.

The length of the CDR3 is 14 residues. Trimming removed 1 base at V and 2 bases at J, with 8 bases between. CDR1 is SGHTA, CDR2 FQGNSA, per germline. V gene TRBV7-2 combines with J gene TRBJ1-2; unclear D gene. Material for sequencing was peripheral blood. The receptor's source is a man aged 55 to 70 with acute or convalescent COVID-19. The CDR3: CASSLGRENYGYTF. DNA of the CDR3: TGTGCCAGCAGCTTAGGACGGGAAAACTATGGCTACACCTTC.